A single T cell receptor (beta chain) is shown here with its context. This specimen belongs to a study of blood T cell repertoires in COVID-19. As for the study in general: What the recovered Cohort 3 donors had was two negative PCRs, clearance, or symptom resolution. T cells, B-cell-depleted T cells, or PBMCs provided the cDNA or gDNA that served as material. The United States, Italy and Spain provided the acute and convalescent COVID-19 samples.

This table comes from immunoSEQ multiplex PCR, and its TCRdb copy is limited to in-frame clones, with some not included. The sample contains 200,000 or so clones, more than 75% of which appear only once. Trimming cost V 4 bases and J 1 base; bases outside gene matches: 2. The CDR3 totals 14 residues. Germline V gene data show CDR1 as MGHRA and CDR2 as YSYEKL. The gene calls are TRBV4-1 and TRBJ2-7, with 9 bases identical to TRBD2. This receptor was identified in a man under 40 in a cohort exposed to, infected with or recovered from COVID-19 (not recorded which). The sample comprised PBMCs or T cells enriched from blood (not recorded which). Here the CDR3 DNA reads TGCGCCAGCAGCCTAGCGGGAGAGTCCTACGAGCAGTACTTC. Translated, it gives CASSLAGESYEQYF.